One sample yielded the 27 T cell receptor beta chains listed below, sequenced in a study of T cell responses to AZD1222 COVID-19 vaccine. TCRdb's table, derived via immunoSEQ multiplex PCR, lists solely in-frame clones and lacks some. The data hold over 150,000 clones, with about nine tenths observed a single time. This specimen was peripheral blood, taken on day 0 of AZD1222 vaccination. These TCRs come from an adult in good health.

This chain uses TRBV6-6 with TRBJ1-1; D remains unclear. The CDR3 runs 13 residues. The V gene lost 8 bases and the J gene lost 1 base, with 11 bases spanning the gap. Germline CDR1 MNHNY, CDR2 SVGAGI (reference sequence). CDR3 sequence reads: CASHFWKNTEAFF. The CDR3 nucleotides are TGTGCCAGCCACTTCTGGAAGAACACTGAAGCTTTCTTT.

In this sample, this clone turned up a few times. The chain recombines TRBV5-1 with TRBJ2-7; 8 bases line up with TRBD1. Germline lookup yields CDR1 SGHRS and CDR2 YFSETQ. The CDR3 consists of 13 residues. V shed 4 bases and J 6 bases; nucleotides not matched to a gene: 6. The CDR3 reads CASSLGQGTEQYF. Written as DNA, the CDR3 is TGCGCCAGCAGCCTCGGACAGGGTACCGAGCAGTACTTC.

The chain combines TRBV7-2 with TRBJ2-5; D is ambiguous. Germline values: CDR1 SGHTA, CDR2 FQGNSA. Trimming left V 5 bases short and J 5 bases short, with 15 bases between. The CDR3 covers 14 residues. In DNA form, the CDR3 reads TGTGCCAGCAGCCCTTTTGTCAGCTACGAGACCCAGTACTTC. This translates into CASSPFVSYETQYF.

This clone has a handful of counts. The chain joins TRBV30 to TRBJ1-1; 11 bases agree with TRBD1. This CDR3 contains 15 residues. V lost 3 bases, J lost 3 bases, and 6 bases stayed unmatched. In germline, CDR1 is GTSNPN, CDR2 SVGIG (reference sequence). The CDR3 region has the DNA TGTGCCTGGAGCCCCGGGACAGGGGGGTACACTGAAGCTTTCTTT. Translated, it gives CAWSPGTGGYTEAFF.

The V call is TRBV3-1 (or the pseudogene TRBV3-2), the J call TRBJ1-4; D not resolved. This CDR3 contains 16 residues. The germline V gene encodes CDR1 LGHDT and CDR2 YNNKEL (reference sequence). Trimming cost V 1 base and J 8 bases, with 17 bases left between them. CDR3 in DNA: TGTGCCAGCAGCCAAGGGGGAGGTGGTCCTTGGGAAAAACTGTTTTTT. As protein: CASSQGGGGPWEKLFF.

This clone was detected only a few times. The chain combines TRBV2 with TRBJ1-1; TRBD1 matches at 10 bases. Trimming removed 2 bases from V and 6 bases from J; junction bases left unmatched: 9. Germline V CDR1 and CDR2: SNHLY, FYNNEI. The CDR3 extends over 16 amino acids. The CDR3 DNA reads as TGTGCCAGCAGTGAAAGGGCCCCGGGACAGGGGCCTGAAGCTTTCTTT. Encoded protein: CASSERAPGQGPEAFF.

V gene TRBV7-2 combines with J gene TRBJ2-5; 9 bases line up with TRBD2. There are 16 residues in the CDR3. V dropped 0 bases and J dropped 6; count of bases not matched to a gene: 8. The germline CDR1 and CDR2 sequences are SGHTA and FQGNSA. CDR3 nucleotides: TGTGCCAGCAGCTTAGCCAGACTAGCGGAACCTAAGACCCAGTACTTC. Protein product: CASSLARLAEPKTQYF.

As concerns this clone: In the same sample, other DNA sequences code for this CDR3. This sequence joins TRBV27 and TRBJ1-1; maybe TRBD1 (6 bases). Germline V gene lookup returns CDR1 MNHEY and CDR2 SMNVEV (reference sequence). This CDR3 is built from 17 residues. V lost 0 bases to trimming and J lost 4 bases, with 18 bases between them. The CDR3: CASSLSPHRELGTEAFF. As DNA, the CDR3 is TGTGCCAGCAGTTTATCCCCACACAGGGAGCTGGGCACTGAAGCTTTCTTT.

The gene calls are TRBV9 and TRBJ2-1; the D gene is possibly TRBD2 (6 bases). Germline CDR1 and CDR2: SGDLS and YYNGEE. There are 16 residues in the CDR3. V lost 7 bases, J lost 8 bases, and 25 bases lay in between. This CDR3 is CASSLVGRGGVDEQFF. The CDR3 DNA reads TGTGCCAGCTCCTTAGTGGGGCGAGGAGGGGTCGATGAGCAGTTCTTC.

V usage is TRBV7-3 and J usage is TRBJ2-1, with a possible D match to TRBD1 (5 bases). Germline V gives CDR1 SGHTA, CDR2 FQGTGA. V lost 6 bases, J lost 0 bases, and 15 bases lay in between. This CDR3 contains 16 residues. The CDR3 here is CASSPDTGSSYNEQFF. The CDR3 coding sequence is TGTGCCAGCAGTCCCGATACAGGCAGCTCCTACAATGAGCAGTTCTTC.

This clone was picked up a small number of times. CDR3 protein: CASSIDRGSYEQYF. The CDR3 DNA follows: TGTGCCAGTAGTATTGACAGGGGCTCCTACGAGCAGTACTTC. The chain joins TRBV19 to TRBJ2-7, with TRBD1 matching over 8 bases. Trimming took 3 bases from V and 0 from J; bases not matched to a gene: 1. This CDR3 spans 14 amino acids. The germline gives CDR1 LNHDA, CDR2 SQIVND (reference sequence).

The V and J genes are TRBV7-8 and TRBJ1-6; tentative D call: TRBD1 (5 bases). The V and J ends lost 2 bases and 9 bases respectively, with 14 bases between them. The length of the CDR3 is 15 residues. Germline assignment: CDR1 SGHVS and CDR2 FQNEAQ. CDR3 DNA sequence: TGTGCCAGCAGCTTATTTGGGGGTTTGTCTTCACCCCTCCACTTT. Amino acid sequence: CASSLFGGLSSPLHF.

This sequence joins TRBV3-1 (or the pseudogene TRBV3-2) and TRBJ2-3; D assignment may be TRBD1 or TRBD2 (6 bases each). Germline V gene lookup returns CDR1 LGHDT and CDR2 YNNKEL (reference sequence). Trimming took off 0 bases at V and 2 bases at J, with 18 bases between the two ends. The CDR3 consists of 18 residues. CDR3 residues: CASSQEEGGRTFTDTQYF. CDR3 coding DNA: TGTGCCAGCAGCCAAGAAGAGGGGGGACGGACGTTCACAGATACGCAGTATTTT.

The chain recombines TRBV6-5 with TRBJ1-5; 7 nucleotides align to TRBD1. Germline-derived CDR1 and CDR2 are MNHEY and SVGAGI. CDR3 length: 14 residues. With 6 bases clipped from V and 6 bases from J, the junction kept 8 bases outside the gene matches. The CDR3 spells CASSPDRVTQPQHF. The CDR3 DNA is TGTGCCAGCAGCCCCGACAGGGTCACTCAGCCCCAGCATTTT.

The rearrangement links TRBV6-5 to TRBJ2-7; D is perhaps TRBD1 or TRBD2 (6 bases each). The CDR3 runs 14 residues. The V gene lost 6 bases and the J gene lost 3 bases, with 15 bases spanning the gap. The germline V gene has CDR1 MNHEY and CDR2 SVGAGI. The CDR3 nucleotides are TGTGCCAGCAGGGCCAACGGGGGCAGCTACGAGCAGTACTTC. This sequence encodes CASRANGGSYEQYF.

This clone was recorded once. V gene TRBV18 combines with J gene TRBJ1-6; perhaps TRBD1 as D (5 bases). CDR1 KGHSH and CDR2 LQKENI come from the germline V gene. V lost 6 bases to trimming and J lost 10 bases, with 19 bases between them. The CDR3 sequence is 15 residues long. In DNA form, the CDR3 reads TGTGCCAGCTCGCCCGGACACCCCCGAGACTCACCCCTCCACTTT. As protein: CASSPGHPRDSPLHF.

J is TRBJ2-5 and V is TRBV2; the D gene could be TRBD1 or TRBD2 (5 bases each). Germline V lookup: CDR1 SNHLY, CDR2 FYNNEI. The CDR3 sequence is 14 residues long. V dropped 3 bases and J dropped 5 bases, with 13 bases sitting between them. The CDR3 loop reads CASSDGTSGETQYF. In DNA, the CDR3 is TGTGCCAGCAGTGACGGGACCTCGGGGGAGACCCAGTACTTC.

The table lists this clone with a count of one. The V and J genes are TRBV28 and TRBJ1-5; D is perhaps TRBD1 (5 bases). The germline V and J ends were trimmed by 3 bases and 1 base, with 10 bases remaining between them. Germline V gives CDR1 MDHEN, CDR2 SYDVKM. The CDR3 sequence is 15 residues long. The CDR3 sequence is CASSFGGISNQPQHF. Written as DNA, the CDR3 is TGTGCCAGCAGTTTTGGGGGTATAAGCAATCAGCCCCAGCATTTT.

This chain uses TRBV28 with TRBJ1-1; 7 nucleotides agree with TRBD1. CDR1 is MDHEN and CDR2 is SYDVKM in the germline V gene. The CDR3 spans 16 residues. The V segment lost 1 base and the J segment 7 bases; nucleotides outside the gene matches: 12. The CDR3 spells CASSLYLGQSSYEAFF. In nucleotides, the CDR3 is TGTGCCAGCAGTTTATATCTGGGACAGTCATCGTATGAAGCTTTCTTT.

In DNA form, the CDR3 reads TGTGCCAGCAGCCCGCAGGGCCCAGATACGCAGTATTTT. Its translation: CASSPQGPDTQYF. The chain joins TRBV5-6 to TRBJ2-3; the D gene is possibly TRBD1 (5 bases). Trimming removed 4 bases from V and 4 bases from J, with 10 bases in between. The CDR3 spans 13 residues. Germline assignment: CDR1 SGHDT and CDR2 YYEEEE.

This chain connects TRBV9 to TRBJ2-2; tentative D call: TRBD1 (7 bases). The CDR3 spans 19 residues. Trimming took 0 bases from V and 4 from J, leaving 22 bases between them. Germline-derived CDR1 and CDR2 are SGDLS and YYNGEE. DNA of the CDR3: TGTGCCAGCAGCGTAGCGCCAGGGGGGCCCCAAGTGAGCACCGGGGAGCTGTTTTTT. Translating it yields CASSVAPGGPQVSTGELFF.

This rearrangement joins TRBV6-2 or TRBV6-3 to TRBJ1-5; D might be TRBD1 (5 bases). V was pared by 6 bases and J by 4 bases, with 13 bases between. The CDR3 length is 14 residues. Looked up from germline, CDR1 is MNHEY and CDR2 is SVGEGT. The DNA for the CDR3 is TGTGCCAGCAGCAATTGGGGCGAGAATCAGCCCCAGCATTTT. It translates to CASSNWGENQPQHF.

This clone was found once. V gene TRBV5-1 combines with J gene TRBJ2-3; 8 nucleotides agree with TRBD1. This CDR3 region has 15 residues. Losses at the gene ends were 4 bases for V and 3 bases for J; bases not matched to a gene: 7. The germline CDR1 and CDR2 sequences are SGHRS and YFSETQ. The CDR3 reads CASSTDRVNTDTQYF. CDR3 nucleotides: TGCGCCAGCAGCACGGACAGGGTGAATACAGATACGCAGTATTTT.

The chain uses TRBV7-6 and TRBJ1-6; D gene uncertain. Trimming removed 1 base from V and 6 bases from J, with 7 bases in between. This CDR3 contains 14 residues. Germline loops: CDR1 SGHVS, CDR2 FNYEAQ. The CDR3 DNA reads TGTGCCAGCAGCTTAGAACGGACTAATTCACCCCTCCACTTT. Its protein is CASSLERTNSPLHF.

On this clone itself: Within the sample, other DNA sequences also encode this same CDR3. This chain joins TRBV6-5 and TRBJ2-7; 9 bases fit TRBD1. The V gene's germline CDR1 is MNHEY and CDR2 SVGAGI. The J segment lost 2 bases and the V segment lost 0 bases, leaving 5 bases of the junction unmatched. The CDR3 consists of 16 residues. The CDR3 here is CASSYSWTGATYEQYF. The CDR3 DNA follows: TGTGCCAGCAGTTACTCGTGGACAGGGGCGACCTACGAGCAGTACTTC.

As concerns this clone: One end of the junction fails to match germline, which may point to a read error. The chain joins TRBV6-5 to TRBJ2-7; no reliable D call. In germline, CDR1 is MNHEY, CDR2 SVGAGI. The CDR3 totals 12 residues. The CDR3 is CASSDTGYGQYF. The CDR3 region has the DNA TGTGCCAGCAGCGACACGGGCTACGGGCAGTACTTC.

V and J are TRBV29-1 and TRBJ1-2, with no clear D. Looked up from germline, CDR1 is SQVTM and CDR2 is ANQGSEA. Trimming cost V 8 bases and J 4 bases, with 17 bases left between them. This CDR3 contains 13 residues. The CDR3 region is CSSGRESGYGYTF. CDR3 nucleotide sequence: TGCAGCAGCGGGAGGGAGTCGGGCTATGGCTACACCTTC.